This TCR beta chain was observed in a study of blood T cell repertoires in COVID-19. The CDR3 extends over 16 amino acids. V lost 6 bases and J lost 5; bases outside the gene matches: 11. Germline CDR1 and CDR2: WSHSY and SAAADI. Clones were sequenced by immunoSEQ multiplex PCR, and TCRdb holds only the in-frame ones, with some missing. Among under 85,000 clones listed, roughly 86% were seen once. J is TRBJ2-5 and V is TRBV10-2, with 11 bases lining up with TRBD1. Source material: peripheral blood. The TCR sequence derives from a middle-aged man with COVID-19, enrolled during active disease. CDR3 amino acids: CASSRRTGGVAETQYF. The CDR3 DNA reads TGCGCCAGCAGCCGGAGGACAGGGGGCGTCGCCGAGACCCAGTACTTC.